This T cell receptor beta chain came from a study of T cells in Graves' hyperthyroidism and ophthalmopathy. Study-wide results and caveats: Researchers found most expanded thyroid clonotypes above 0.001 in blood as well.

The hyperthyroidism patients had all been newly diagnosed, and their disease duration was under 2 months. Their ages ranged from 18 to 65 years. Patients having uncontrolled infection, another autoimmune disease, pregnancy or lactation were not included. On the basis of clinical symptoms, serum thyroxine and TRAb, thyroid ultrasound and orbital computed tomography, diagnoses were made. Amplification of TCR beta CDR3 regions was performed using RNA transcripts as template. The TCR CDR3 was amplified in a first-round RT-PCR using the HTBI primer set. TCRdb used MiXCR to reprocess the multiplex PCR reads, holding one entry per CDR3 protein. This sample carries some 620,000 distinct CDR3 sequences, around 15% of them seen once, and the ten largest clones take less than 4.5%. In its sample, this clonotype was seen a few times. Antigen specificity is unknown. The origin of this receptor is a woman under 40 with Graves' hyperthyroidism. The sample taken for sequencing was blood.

The CDR3 is CASSQDQGARYEQYF. The DNA of the CDR3 is TGCGCCAGCAGCCAAGATCAGGGGGCGCGATACGAGCAGTACTTC. The chain combines TRBV4-1 with TRBJ2-7; 8 bases align to TRBD1. V lost 0 bases, J lost 4 bases, and 5 bases stayed unmatched. This CDR3 comprises 15 residues. CDR1 is MGHRA and CDR2 is YSYEKL in the germline V gene.